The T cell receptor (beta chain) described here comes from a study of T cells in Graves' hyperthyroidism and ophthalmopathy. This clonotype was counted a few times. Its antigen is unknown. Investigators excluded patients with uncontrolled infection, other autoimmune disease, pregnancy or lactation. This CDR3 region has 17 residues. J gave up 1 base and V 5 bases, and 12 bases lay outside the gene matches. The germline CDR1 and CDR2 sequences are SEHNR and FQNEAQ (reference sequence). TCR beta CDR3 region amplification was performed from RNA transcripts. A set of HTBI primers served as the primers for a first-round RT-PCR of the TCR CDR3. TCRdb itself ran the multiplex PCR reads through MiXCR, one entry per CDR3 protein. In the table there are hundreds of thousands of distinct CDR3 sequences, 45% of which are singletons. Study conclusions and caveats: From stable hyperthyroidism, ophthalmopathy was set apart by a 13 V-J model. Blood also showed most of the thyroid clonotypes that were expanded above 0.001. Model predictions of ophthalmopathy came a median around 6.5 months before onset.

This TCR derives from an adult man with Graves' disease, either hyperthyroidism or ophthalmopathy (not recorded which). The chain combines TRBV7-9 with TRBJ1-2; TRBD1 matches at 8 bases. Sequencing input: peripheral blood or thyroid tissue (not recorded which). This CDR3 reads CASSLGTGGGLNYGYTF. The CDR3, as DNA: TGTGCCAGCAGCCTAGGGACAGGAGGAGGGCTTAACTATGGCTACACCTTC. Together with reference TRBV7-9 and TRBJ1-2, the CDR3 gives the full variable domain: DTGVSQNPRHKITKRGQNVTFRCDPISEHNRLYWYRQTLGQGPEFLTYFQNEAQLEKSRLLSDRFSAERPKGSFSTLEIQRTEQGDSAMYLCASSLGTGGGLNYGYTFGSGTRLTVV.